The sequence of this T cell receptor (beta chain) was determined in a study of early T cells in non-severe SARS-CoV-2 infection listed by TCRdb under 2021. Regarding the study in general: Bulk RNA from unsorted whole blood was used for TCR sequencing, so alpha and beta chains could not be paired.

What the work shows at the level of the full study, not this receptor alone: VDJdb matching was skewed toward anti-spike CD8 responses and likely underestimated virus-specific expansions, missing private and CD4 specificities.

This was a case-control study nested in a cohort of healthcare workers in London, UK, who had nasopharyngeal swab PCR tests and blood samples taken every week. Between 23 and 31 March 2020, the week of the UK lockdown, healthcare workers were enrolled and then followed up weekly for as long as 16 weeks. The germline V gene specifies KGHDR as CDR1 and SFDVKD as CDR2. The CDR3 has 15 amino acids, counting the end cysteine and phenylalanine. Kept here is only the CDR3 DNA, which spans 45 bases and is read in frame from base 1. The germline V and J ends show losses of 6 bases and 4 bases respectively, and no gene match explains 6 bases of the junction. Library preparation was by 5' RACE. Sequencing relied on a NextSeq 500. Unique molecular identifiers were attached to individual cDNA molecules in the TCR library protocol so that sequencing error and PCR bias could be corrected. Both TCR alpha and beta chains were sequenced, and tight co-correlation was observed between alpha and beta sequence abundances in each sample. The authors processed their data as follows. Decombinator V4 was used to annotate TCR sequences for V gene, J gene and CDR3. TCRs were defined as expanded if a significant change between any two time points was detected under a Poisson model with p below 0.0001. TCR abundances were normalised to the total number of TCRs sequenced per sample and were expressed as counts per million. TRAV1-2 paired with TRAJ12, TRAJ20 or TRAJ33 defined MAIT TCRs, while TRAV10 paired with TRAJ18 defined iNKT TCRs. VDJdb, accessed 1 November 2021, was searched for CMV, EBV and SARS-CoV-2 annotated TCRs, excluding TCRs annotated for multiple antigens. The public reads were reprocessed in TCRdb via fastp at Q25 and MiXCR, keeping in-frame beta chains. Here each entry gathers all rows of one CDR3 protein and keeps the most common genes and DNA. The V and J calls shown here were made by TCRdb, not taken from the authors' results. The sample table lists some 70,000 distinct CDR3 sequences, over 9% of them with a count of one. The ten largest make up 3.5% to 4.5% of the sample.

This clonotype came up a few times. Its antigen is unknown. No clone much larger than this one lies a single base away; base qualities are absent. This TCR derives from an adult who was a healthcare worker with PCR-confirmed SARS-CoV-2 infection or an uninfected control (not recorded which). The V gene is TRBV24-1 and the J gene is TRBJ2-5; 11 junctional bases match TRBD1. Sequenced material: whole blood. The DNA sequence follows: TGTGCCACCAGTTCCCCGGGACAGGGGGTAGAGACCCAGTACTTC. Its protein reads: CATSSPGQGVETQYF.